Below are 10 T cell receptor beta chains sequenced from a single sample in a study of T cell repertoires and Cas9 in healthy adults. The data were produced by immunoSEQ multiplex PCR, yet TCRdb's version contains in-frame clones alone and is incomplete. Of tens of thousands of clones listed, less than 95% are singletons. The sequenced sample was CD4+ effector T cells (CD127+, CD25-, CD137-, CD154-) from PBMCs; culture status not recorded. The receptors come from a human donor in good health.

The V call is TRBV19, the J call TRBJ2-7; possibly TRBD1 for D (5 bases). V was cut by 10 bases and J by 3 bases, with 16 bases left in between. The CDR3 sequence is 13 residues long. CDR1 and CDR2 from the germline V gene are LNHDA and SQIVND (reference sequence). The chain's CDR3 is CATIGQGGYEQYF. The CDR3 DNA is TGTGCCACTATCGGGCAGGGTGGCTACGAGCAGTACTTC.

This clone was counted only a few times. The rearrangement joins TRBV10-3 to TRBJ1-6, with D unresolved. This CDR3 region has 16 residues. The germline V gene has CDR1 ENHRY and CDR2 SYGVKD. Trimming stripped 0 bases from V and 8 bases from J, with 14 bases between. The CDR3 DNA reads TGTGCCATCAGTGAGTCGTTCGGCAGGTTCGATTCACCCCTCCACTTT. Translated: CAISESFGRFDSPLHF.

The CDR3 spells CASRARSGELFF. DNA of the CDR3: TGTGCCAGCAGGGCCCGGTCCGGGGAGCTGTTTTTT. The V call is TRBV7-2, the J call TRBJ2-2; no clear D. CDR1 SGHTA and CDR2 FQGNSA come from the germline V gene. With 6 bases removed from V and 6 bases from J, the gap between germline ends came to 8 bases. The CDR3 runs to 12 residues.

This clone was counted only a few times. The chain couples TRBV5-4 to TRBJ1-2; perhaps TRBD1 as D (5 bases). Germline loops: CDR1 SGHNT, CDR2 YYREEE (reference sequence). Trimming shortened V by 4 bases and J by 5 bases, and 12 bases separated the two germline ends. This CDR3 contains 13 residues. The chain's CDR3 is CASSGMGEYGYTF. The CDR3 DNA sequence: TGTGCCAGCAGCGGAATGGGGGAATATGGCTACACCTTC.

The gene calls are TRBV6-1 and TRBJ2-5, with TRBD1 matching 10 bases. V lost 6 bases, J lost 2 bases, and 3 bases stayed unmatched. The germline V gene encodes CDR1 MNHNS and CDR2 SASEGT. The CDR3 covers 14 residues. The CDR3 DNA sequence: TGTGCCAGCAGGCCGGGACAGGGGCAAGAGACCCAGTACTTC. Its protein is CASRPGQGQETQYF.

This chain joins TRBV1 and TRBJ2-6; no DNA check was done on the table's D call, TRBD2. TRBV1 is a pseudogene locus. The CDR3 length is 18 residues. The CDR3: CTSRLPGFAQSRANVLTF. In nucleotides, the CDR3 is TGCACCAGCAGGTTACCGGGTTTTGCACAAAGTCGGGCCAACGTCCTGACTTTC.

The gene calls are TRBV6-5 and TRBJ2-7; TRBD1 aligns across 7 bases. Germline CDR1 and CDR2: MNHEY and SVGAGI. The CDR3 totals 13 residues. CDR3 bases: TGTGCCAGCAGCCACAGGGGCTCCAACGAGCAGTACGTC. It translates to CASSHRGSNEQYV.

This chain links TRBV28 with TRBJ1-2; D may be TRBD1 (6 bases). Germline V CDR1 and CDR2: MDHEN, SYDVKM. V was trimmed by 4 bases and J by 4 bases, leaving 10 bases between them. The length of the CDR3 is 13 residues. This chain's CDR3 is CASSYSGAYGYTF. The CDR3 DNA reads TGTGCCAGCAGTTACTCAGGGGCCTATGGCTACACCTTC.

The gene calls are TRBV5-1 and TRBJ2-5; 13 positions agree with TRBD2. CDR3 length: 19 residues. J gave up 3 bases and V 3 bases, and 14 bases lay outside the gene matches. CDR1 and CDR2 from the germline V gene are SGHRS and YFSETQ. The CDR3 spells CASSSLGLAGIDGEETQYF. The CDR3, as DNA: TGCGCCAGCAGCTCCCTGGGACTAGCGGGGATCGACGGTGAAGAGACCCAGTACTTC.

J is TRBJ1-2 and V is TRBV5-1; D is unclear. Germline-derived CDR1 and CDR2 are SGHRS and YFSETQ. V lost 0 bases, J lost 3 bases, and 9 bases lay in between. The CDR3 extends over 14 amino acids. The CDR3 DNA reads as TGCGCCAGCAGCTTGGGGAGGGCCTACTATGGCTACACCTTC. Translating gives CASSLGRAYYGYTF.